Shown below are 12 T cell receptor beta chains from a single sample sequenced in a study of CD8 T cells in Susac syndrome. The RNA input was about 0.5 to 1 ug, and it was reverse transcribed with random hexamers. TCRdb reprocessed the immunoSEQ multiplex PCR reads via MiXCR and lists one record per CDR3 protein. The sample yields approximately 150,000 distinct CDR3 sequences, about 93% seen once. The sequencing input was CD4+ T cells from PBMCs. All receptors derive from a human donor with multiple sclerosis.

The V and J genes are TRBV11-2 and TRBJ1-3; D remains ambiguous. Trimming pared 5 bases from V and 8 bases from J, leaving 10 bases between. Germline loops: CDR1 SGHAT, CDR2 FQNNGV. The CDR3 has 12 residues. CDR3 loop: CASSPARYTIYF. As DNA, the CDR3 is TGTGCCAGCAGCCCAGCCCGATACACCATATATTTT.

In this sample, this clonotype turned up once. The CDR3 sequence: CASSQEGLAGVETQYF. The CDR3 DNA reads TGCGCCAGCAGCCAAGAAGGGCTAGCGGGAGTGGAGACCCAGTACTTC. V and J are TRBV4-1 and TRBJ2-5; 10 bases align to TRBD2. With V trimmed by 0 bases and J by 5 bases, 6 bases remained unmatched. The CDR3 length is 16 residues. The germline gives CDR1 MGHRA, CDR2 YSYEKL.

This clonotype appeared once. V is TRBV2 and J is TRBJ2-5; possibly TRBD2 for D (6 bases). V was trimmed by 5 bases and J by 2 bases, leaving 9 bases between them. This CDR3 is built from 13 residues. Germline-derived CDR1 and CDR2 are SNHLY and FYNNEI. For the CDR3, the DNA is TGTGCCAGCAGTCGGGACTTACAAGAGACCCAGTACTTC. Its protein is CASSRDLQETQYF. The full variable domain, with the rest looked up from reference TRBV2 and TRBJ2-5, is EPEVTQTPSHQVTQMGQEVILRCVPISNHLYFYWYRQILGQKVEFLVSFYNNEISEKSEIFDDQFSVERPDGSNFTLKIRSTKLEDSAMYFCASSRDLQETQYFGPGTRLLVL.

This clonotype was observed once. V and J are TRBV20-1 and TRBJ1-3; D gene uncertain. Trimming took off 3 bases at V and 5 bases at J, with 11 bases between the two ends. The CDR3 is made up of 13 amino acids. Germline loops: CDR1 DFQATT, CDR2 SNEGSKA (reference sequence). CDR3 in amino acids: CSARSTVRNTIYF. The CDR3 nucleotides are TGCAGTGCTAGGTCAACTGTGAGAAACACCATATATTTT.

V gene TRBV11-2 combines with J gene TRBJ1-2; possibly TRBD1 for D (6 bases). V lost 4 bases and J 1 base, leaving 13 bases between the germline ends. Germline CDR1 SGHAT, CDR2 FQNNGV. This CDR3 is 15 amino acids long. In DNA, the CDR3 is TGTGCCAGCAGCTCCCTACAGGGATTTAACTATGGCTACACCTTC. Translation gives CASSSLQGFNYGYTF. Supplemented by reference TRBV11-2 and TRBJ1-2, the full variable domain reads EAGVAQSPRYKIIEKRQSVAFWCNPISGHATLYWYQQILGQGPKLLIQFQNNGVVDDSQLPKDRFSAERLKGVDSTLKIQPAKLEDSAVYLCASSSLQGFNYGYTFGSGTRLTVV.

The gene calls are TRBV12-3 or TRBV12-4 and TRBJ2-2; D unclear. CDR3 length equals 12 residues. V lost 7 bases to trimming and J lost 4 bases, with 7 bases between them. CDR3 loop: CASKDGTGELFF. Here the CDR3 DNA reads TGTGCCAGCAAGGATGGCACCGGGGAGCTGTTTTTT.

This clonotype occurred once. CDR3 bases: TGTGCCAGCAGTTACCGGGGACAGAACCAAGAGACCCAGTACTTC. Translation: CASSYRGQNQETQYF. The chain uses TRBV6-5 and TRBJ2-5; TRBD1 agrees at 7 bases. The CDR3 runs to 15 residues. From germline, CDR1 is MNHEY and CDR2 SVGAGI. Losses at the gene ends were 2 bases for V and 0 bases for J; bases not matched to a gene: 3.

This chain connects TRBV5-1 to TRBJ1-4; no clear D gene. Germline-derived CDR1 and CDR2 are SGHRS and YFSETQ. The CDR3 runs 16 residues. V lost 4 bases to trimming and J lost 8 bases, with 21 bases between them. The CDR3 coding sequence is TGCGCCAGCAGCGCATCAGCCTTGAGGCGTAGGGAAAAACTGTTTTTT. Protein product: CASSASALRRREKLFF. Using reference TRBV5-1 and TRBJ1-4 for the parts outside the CDR3, the full variable domain is KAGVTQTPRYLIKTRGQQVTLSCSPISGHRSVSWYQQTPGQGLQFLFEYFSETQRNKGNFPGRFSGRQFSNSRSEMNVSTLELGDSALYLCASSASALRRREKLFFGSGTQLSVL.

The rearrangement uses TRBV18 and TRBJ2-3; possible D gene TRBD1, 6 bases. V was cut by 1 base and J by 7 bases, with 12 bases left in between. The germline CDR1 and CDR2 sequences are KGHSH and LQKENI. The CDR3 is 14 residues long. The CDR3 protein is CASSPRGTSYTQYF. The DNA for the CDR3 is TGTGCCAGCTCACCACGGGGGACATCCTATACGCAGTATTTT.

The V and J genes are TRBV9 and TRBJ2-7; 10 nucleotides line up with TRBD1. The CDR3 is made up of 15 amino acids. Germline CDR1 is SGDLS and CDR2 is YYNGEE. With 0 bases clipped from V and 3 bases from J, the junction kept 3 bases outside the gene matches. The CDR3 spells CASSVGDRGHYEQYF. DNA of the CDR3: TGTGCCAGCAGCGTAGGGGACAGGGGTCACTACGAGCAGTACTTC. Complete variable domain (other parts from reference TRBV9 and TRBJ2-7): DSGVTQTPKHLITATGQRVTLRCSPRSGDLSVYWYQQSLDQGLQFLIQYYNGEERAKGNILERFSAQQFPDLHSELNLSSLELGDSALYFCASSVGDRGHYEQYFGPGTRLTVT.

The J gene is TRBJ1-5, the V gene TRBV12-3 or TRBV12-4; the D gene is possibly TRBD1 (5 bases). V gave up 7 bases and J gave up 3 bases, with 10 bases separating them. There are 13 residues in the CDR3. The DNA of the CDR3 is TGTGCCAGCACCTACGGGGCCAATCAGCCCCAGCATTTT. Translation: CASTYGANQPQHF.

The V gene is TRBV10-1, the J gene TRBJ1-1; TRBD1 aligns across 8 bases. Trimming at V came to 6 bases and at J to 6 bases, leaving 6 bases not matched to a gene. Germline V gene sequence: CDR1 WNHNN, CDR2 SYGVQD (reference sequence). This CDR3 contains 13 residues. The CDR3 nucleotides read TGCGCCAGCAGGAGAGGACAGGGATCTGAAGCTTTCTTT. It yields the protein CASRRGQGSEAFF.